The clone carrying this TCR beta chain has ten or more counts. Its cognate antigen is unknown. This sample was taken from a study of T cell repertoires in cytomegalovirus infection. The study's findings and limits: Cumulative frequency of public TCR beta families picked out carriers of CMV plus the relevant HLA.

The V gene's germline CDR1 is SGHTA and CDR2 FQGNSA. The V end lost 5 bases, the J end lost 2 bases, and 12 bases lay between the germline ends. The CDR3 covers 15 residues. Each CDR3 protein is one row after TCRdb ran MiXCR on the reads. The sample lists around 230,000 distinct CDR3 sequences, about 5.9% seen once, with 5.5% to 6.5% in the top ten. The V and J genes are TRBV7-2 and TRBJ1-4; no reliable D call. The receptor was isolated from a human donor in good health (CMV status not recorded). Some clones in this sample may be carry-over from other donors' samples. Sequencing used PBMCs. The CDR3 is CASSRGLATNEKLFF. The CDR3 coding sequence is TGTGCCAGCAGCCGCGGTCTGGCCACTAATGAAAAACTGTTTTTT.